This TCR beta chain was recorded in a study of blood T cell repertoires in COVID-19. Overall study context: Collection of acute and convalescent COVID-19 samples took place in the United States, Italy and Spain. PBMCs, B-cell-depleted T cells, or T cells were the source of the cDNA or gDNA that made up the material.

Authors' data handling: Cell counts per sample came from amplifying reference gene primers. The data were produced by immunoSEQ multiplex PCR, yet TCRdb's version contains in-frame clones alone and is incomplete. V and J calls and clone size are copied from that table; D and trimming were computed from the DNA. The sample records over 35,000 clones, roughly 80% being singletons. This CDR3 has 15 amino acids. V lost 3 bases to trimming and J lost 4 bases, with 15 bases between them. Per germline, CDR1 MNHNS and CDR2 SASEGT. Sequencing was carried out using peripheral blood. The clonotype was recovered from a man in his sixties with active COVID-19. V is TRBV6-1 and J is TRBJ1-2, with D perhaps matching TRBD1 (6 bases). The CDR3 DNA sequence: TGTGCCAGCAGTGAGACTTCACAGGGTGTCTATGGCTACACCTTC. It translates to CASSETSQGVYGYTF.